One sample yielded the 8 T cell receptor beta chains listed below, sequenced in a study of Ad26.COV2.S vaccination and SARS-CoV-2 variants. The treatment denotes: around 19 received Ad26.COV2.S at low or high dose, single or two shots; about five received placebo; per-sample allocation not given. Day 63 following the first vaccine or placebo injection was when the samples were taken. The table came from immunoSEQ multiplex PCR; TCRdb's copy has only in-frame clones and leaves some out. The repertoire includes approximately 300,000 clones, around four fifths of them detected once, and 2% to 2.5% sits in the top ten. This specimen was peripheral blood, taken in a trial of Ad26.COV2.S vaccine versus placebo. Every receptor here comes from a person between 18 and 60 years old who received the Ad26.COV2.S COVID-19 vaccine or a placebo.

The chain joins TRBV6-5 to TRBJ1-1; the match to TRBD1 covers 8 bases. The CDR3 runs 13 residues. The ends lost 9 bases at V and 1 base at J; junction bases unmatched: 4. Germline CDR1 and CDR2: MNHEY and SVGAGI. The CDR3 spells CASHRGKNTEAFF. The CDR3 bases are TGTGCCAGTCACAGGGGGAAGAACACTGAAGCTTTCTTT.

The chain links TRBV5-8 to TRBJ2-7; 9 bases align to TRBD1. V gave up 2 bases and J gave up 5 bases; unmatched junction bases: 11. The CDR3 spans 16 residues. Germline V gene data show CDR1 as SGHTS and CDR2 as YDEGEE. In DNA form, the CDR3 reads TGTGCCAGCAGCTTACAATCCGGGACAGGGAACAACGAGCAGTACTTC. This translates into CASSLQSGTGNNEQYF.

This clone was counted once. CDR3 in amino acids: CASSLTGASTDTQYF. The CDR3 bases are TGTGCCAGCAGCTTGACAGGAGCTAGCACAGATACGCAGTATTTT. V is TRBV11-1 and J is TRBJ2-3, with D maybe TRBD1 (6 bases). Germline V CDR1 and CDR2: SGHAT, FQDESV (reference sequence). Between the trimmed V and J ends, which lost 3 bases and 0 bases, there was a span of 10 bases. The CDR3 is 15 amino acids.

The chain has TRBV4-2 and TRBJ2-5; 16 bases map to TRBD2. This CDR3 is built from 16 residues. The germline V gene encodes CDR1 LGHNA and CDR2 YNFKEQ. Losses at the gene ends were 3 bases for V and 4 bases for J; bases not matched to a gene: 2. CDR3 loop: CASSQGLAGGRETQYF. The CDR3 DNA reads TGTGCCAGCAGCCAGGGACTAGCGGGGGGGCGAGAGACCCAGTACTTC.

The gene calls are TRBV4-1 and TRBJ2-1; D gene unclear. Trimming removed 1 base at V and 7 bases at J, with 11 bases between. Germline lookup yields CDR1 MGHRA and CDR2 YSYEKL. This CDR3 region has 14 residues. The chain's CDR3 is CASSQGWSHNEQFF. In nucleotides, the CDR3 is TGCGCCAGCAGCCAAGGGTGGTCCCATAATGAGCAGTTCTTC.

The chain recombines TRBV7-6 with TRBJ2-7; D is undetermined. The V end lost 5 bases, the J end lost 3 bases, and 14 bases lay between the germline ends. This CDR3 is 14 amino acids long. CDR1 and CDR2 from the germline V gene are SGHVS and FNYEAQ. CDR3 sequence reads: CASSPGPGRYEQYF. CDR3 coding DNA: TGTGCCAGCAGCCCGGGCCCGGGCCGCTACGAGCAGTACTTC.

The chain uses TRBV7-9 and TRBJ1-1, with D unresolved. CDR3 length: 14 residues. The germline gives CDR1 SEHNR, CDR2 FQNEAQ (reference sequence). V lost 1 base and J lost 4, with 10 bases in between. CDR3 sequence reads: CASSLGGGSTEAFF. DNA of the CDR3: TGTGCCAGCAGCTTAGGGGGTGGGAGCACTGAAGCTTTCTTT.

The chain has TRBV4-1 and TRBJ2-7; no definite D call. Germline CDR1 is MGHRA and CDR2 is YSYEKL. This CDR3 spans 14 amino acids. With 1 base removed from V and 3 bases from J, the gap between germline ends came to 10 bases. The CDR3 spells CASSQVFSGYEQYF. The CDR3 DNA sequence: TGCGCCAGCAGCCAAGTGTTTTCAGGCTACGAGCAGTACTTC.